This entry concerns a single T cell receptor (beta chain). Its antigen is undetermined. The CDR3 covers 16 residues. The V segment lost 0 bases and the J segment 3 bases; nucleotides outside the gene matches: 4. From germline, CDR1 is LGHNA and CDR2 YSLEER. The data belong to a study of shared clonotypes between healthy human individuals. Regarding the study as a whole: The study sampled only blood, and tissue repertoires likely differ. Several donors shared roughly 5% of their naive CD4 clonotypes.

Sorted-subset replicate PCRs used around 0.2 ug DNA, around 27,000 T cell genomes. TCRdb's table, derived via immunoSEQ multiplex PCR, lists solely in-frame clones and lacks some. This table holds just over 2,000,000 clones, roughly 94% found once. CD45RO-negative cells were positively selected for CCR7, leaving out terminally differentiated effector memory CD45RA+ cells. The V call is TRBV4-3, the J call TRBJ2-1; TRBD1 aligns across 8 bases. Specimen: naive CD8+ T cells sorted from blood. The sequence was collected from a young man in good health. Here the CDR3 DNA reads TGCGCCAGCAGCCAAGATGGACAGGGCAGCTACAATGAGCAGTTCTTC. It encodes CASSQDGQGSYNEQFF.